This record covers a single T cell receptor (beta chain). Its antigen is unidentified. This entry is derived from a study of T cell responses to AZD1222 COVID-19 vaccine. Study-level results: A rise in Spike-specific TCR breadth and depth followed two AZD1222 doses.

The V end was cut by 8 bases, the J end by 9 bases, with 11 bases between. The CDR3 sequence is 11 residues long. The data were produced by immunoSEQ multiplex PCR, yet TCRdb's version contains in-frame clones alone and is incomplete. The table records under 200,000 clones, roughly 85% of them present only once. This sequence was found in an adult who received the AZD1222 COVID-19 vaccine. The sequenced sample was peripheral blood, obtained 28 days after the second AZD1222 dose. The chain links TRBV12-3 or TRBV12-4 to TRBJ1-5; possibly TRBD1 for D (5 bases). CDR3 amino acids: CASQGFPPQHF. The CDR3 DNA reads TGTGCCAGCCAGGGTTTCCCGCCCCAGCATTTT.